This T cell receptor beta chain was recovered during a study of T cell changes during pregnancy in multiple sclerosis. Per germline, CDR1 SGDLS and CDR2 YYNGEE. Trimming removed 0 bases from V and 0 bases from J, with 13 bases in between. This CDR3 is 16 amino acids long. Here immunoSEQ multiplex PCR was the method, and the copy in TCRdb shows in-frame clones only, minus some. The sample consists of approximately 20,000 clones, around nine tenths of them appearing once. Source: CD8+ T cells from peripheral blood mononuclear cells, taken after pregnancy. The chain employs TRBV9 and TRBJ2-7, with a tentative D call TRBD1 (5 bases). This sequence originates from a female donor in good health, enrolled as a control in a pregnancy study. This CDR3 is CASSVVAGLYSYEQYF. CDR3 nucleotide sequence: TGTGCCAGCAGCGTAGTAGCAGGGCTGTACTCCTACGAGCAGTACTTC.